This section outlines one TCR beta chain sequence together with its context. Its antigen is currently unknown. This entry is derived from a study of a mutant IDH1 vaccine in newly diagnosed glioma. Time point here: week 47, end of study. Alongside topical imiquimod, each dose of vaccine comprised 300 ug of mutant IDH1 20-mer peptide. The CDR3 loop spans 15 amino acids. The germline V and J ends were trimmed by 4 bases and 4 bases, with 17 bases remaining between them. CDR1 is SNHLY, CDR2 FYNNEI, per germline. Sequenced by immunoSEQ multiplex PCR; TCRdb stores in-frame clones only, minus some. This sample yields about 34,000 clones, of which roughly 90% are seen a single time; around 5% belongs to the top ten.

This clonotype originated in a woman between 40 and 55 years old with glioma. Sequenced material: PBMCs, taken from a glioma patient whose treatment included an IDH1 peptide vaccine. The rearrangement joins TRBV2 to TRBJ2-7; possible D gene TRBD1, 5 bases. The CDR3 is CASSGGPGILYEQYF. DNA of the CDR3: TGTGCCAGCAGTGGGGGCCCGGGCATACTATACGAGCAGTACTTC.